This TCR beta chain stems from a study of blood T cell repertoires in COVID-19. About the study: In each case, the material was cDNA or gDNA derived from T cells, B-cell-depleted T cells, or PBMCs.

Source study methods: The assay estimated nucleated cells by amplifying reference gene primers. TCRdb's copy holds only in-frame clones and misses some; the assay was immunoSEQ multiplex PCR. The DNA gave D and trimming, while V, J and clone size come from that table. The table lists 140,000 or so clones, 80% to 90% of them singletons. The germline gives CDR1 SQVTM, CDR2 ANQGSEA. V was shortened by 4 bases and J by 0 bases, with 7 bases between the two germline ends. The length of the CDR3 is 13 residues. This chain connects TRBV29-1 to TRBJ2-1; unclear D gene. Material for sequencing was peripheral blood. This clonotype was obtained from a woman aged 45-65 years with acute or convalescent COVID-19. CDR3 in amino acids: CSVVESSYNEQFF. CDR3 coding DNA: TGCAGCGTTGTTGAGAGCTCCTACAATGAGCAGTTCTTC.